This paragraph covers one T cell receptor beta chain sequence. As yet, its antigen is unknown. This entry belongs to a study of shared clonotypes between healthy human individuals. Overall study context: There were three CD4 naive, three CD4 memory, two CD8 naive and one CD8 memory plates per donor. Study results and caveats: How much donors shared clonotypes was expected to be affected by sequencing depth.

The method was immunoSEQ multiplex PCR; TCRdb's version includes in-frame clones alone and lacks a portion of them. The table shows 2 million to 3 million clones, with around nine tenths occurring only once. The CDR3 contains 16 residues. The V gene's germline CDR1 is LNHNV and CDR2 YYDKDF (reference sequence). V trimming: 0 bases; J trimming: 0 bases; junction bases outside the gene matches: 1. This sequence joins TRBV15 and TRBJ1-4, with 7 bases matching TRBD1. Sequencing used naive CD4+ T cells sorted from blood. The subset denotes: CD45RA+ positively selected. The sequence was collected from a young man in good health. CDR3 loop: CATSREGTATNEKLFF. In nucleotides, the CDR3 is TGTGCCACCAGCAGAGAGGGGACAGCAACTAATGAAAAACTGTTTTTT.